The source of this TCR beta chain is a study of blood T cell repertoires in COVID-19. Study context: COVID-19 samples collected from the United States, Italy and Spain covered acute and convalescent phases.

Profiled with immunoSEQ multiplex PCR; TCRdb holds only in-frame clones, not every one. Of 200,000 to 300,000 clones in the sample, roughly nine tenths were seen once. CDR1 SGHVS and CDR2 FNYEAQ come from the germline V gene. The CDR3 loop spans 16 amino acids. V gave up 5 bases and J gave up 1 base; unmatched junction bases: 11. Source material: peripheral blood. J is TRBJ2-7 and V is TRBV7-6, with 7 bases aligning to TRBD1. The clonotype was recovered from a man aged 55-75 years who had recovered from COVID-19. The CDR3 bases are TGTGCCAGCAGCCAAACGGACAGGTCCTGGTCCTACGAGCAGTACTTC. It yields the protein CASSQTDRSWSYEQYF. Looking up the rest from reference TRBV7-6 and TRBJ2-7 gives the full variable domain: GAGVSQSPRYKVTKRGQDVALRCDPISGHVSLYWYRQALGQGPEFLTYFNYEAQQDKSGLPNDRFSAERPEGSISTLTIQRTEQRDSAMYRCASSQTDRSWSYEQYFGPGTRLTVT.